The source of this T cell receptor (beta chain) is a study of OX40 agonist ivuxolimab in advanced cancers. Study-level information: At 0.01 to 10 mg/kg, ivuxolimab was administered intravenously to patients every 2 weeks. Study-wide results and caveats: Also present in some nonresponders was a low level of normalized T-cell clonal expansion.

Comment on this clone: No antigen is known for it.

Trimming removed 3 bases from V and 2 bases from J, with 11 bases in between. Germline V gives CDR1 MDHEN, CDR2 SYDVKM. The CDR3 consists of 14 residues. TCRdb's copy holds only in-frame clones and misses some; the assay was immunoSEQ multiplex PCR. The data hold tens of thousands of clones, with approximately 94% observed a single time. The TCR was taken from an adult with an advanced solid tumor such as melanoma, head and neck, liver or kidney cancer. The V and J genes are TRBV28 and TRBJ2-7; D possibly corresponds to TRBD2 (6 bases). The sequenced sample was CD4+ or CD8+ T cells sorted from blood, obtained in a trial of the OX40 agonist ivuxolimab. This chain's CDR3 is CASSFVGGTYEQYF. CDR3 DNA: TGTGCCAGCAGTTTCGTCGGGGGAACCTACGAGCAGTACTTC.